This TCR beta chain comes out of a study of blood T cell repertoires in COVID-19. Study context: Samples of COVID-19 (acute and convalescent) were obtained from the United States, Italy and Spain. PBMCs, B-cell-depleted T cells, or T cells provided the cDNA or gDNA that made up the material.

The V gene end was trimmed by 8 bases and the J gene end by 0 bases; junction bases not matched to a gene: 1. The CDR3 runs 12 residues. Source study methods: Nucleated cell number was recorded as an estimate derived from reference gene primer amplification. Produced via immunoSEQ multiplex PCR; TCRdb's table is partial and in-frame only. The V and J calls and clone size come from that table; D and trimming were worked out from the DNA. The table records approximately 260,000 clones, around 82% of them present only once. This clone was seen a few times. This TCR came from a woman aged 80 or over with active or convalescent COVID-19. This sequence joins TRBV12-3 or TRBV12-4 and TRBJ2-7, with 7 nucleotides matching TRBD1. Sequencing input: peripheral blood. The CDR3 region has the DNA TGTGCCAGCGGGGACAGCTCCTACGAGCAGTACTTC. Residues: CASGDSSYEQYF.